The rows below give T cell receptor beta chains drawn from one sample of a study of blood T cell repertoires in COVID-19. Sequenced by immunoSEQ multiplex PCR; TCRdb stores in-frame clones only, minus some. Among around 91,000 clones listed, around 74% were seen once. Sequencing was carried out using peripheral blood. The receptors originated from a woman at least 80 years old with active or convalescent COVID-19. CDR3s include the opening cysteine and the closing phenylalanine or tryptophan. Each record gives: clone size, J gene, V gene, D gene, CDR3 DNA, CDR3 protein. D genes are given only for firm matches. Size tells how often a clone was seen (once, few, many) or the class of an expanded clone, and some rows leave it out.

.	TRBJ2-1	TRBV10-3	.	TGTGCCATCAGTGAGGGGCTGAACACCTACAATGAGCAGTTCTTC	CAISEGLNTYNEQFF
.	TRBJ2-7	TRBV2	TRBD1	TGTGCCAGCAGGAGGACAGGGGTAAACGAGCAGTACTTC	CASRRTGVNEQYF
.	TRBJ1-6	TRBV7-6	.	TGTGCCAGCAGCTTAGGGTTCCCAGAAACGTCACCCCTCCACTTT	CASSLGFPETSPLHF
.	TRBJ1-4	TRBV5-8	TRBD1	TGTGCCAGCAGCTTGGGCGGACAGGGTATCGGAAAACTGTTTTTT	CASSLGGQGIGKLFF
.	TRBJ2-3	TRBV7-2	TRBD2	TGTGCCAGCAGCTTAGTTGGTAGCGGGGGCACAGATACGCAGTATTTT	CASSLVGSGGTDTQYF
.	TRBJ2-7	TRBV19	.	TGTGCCAGTAGTGCGACAGAGAAGCCCTACGAGCAGTACTTC	CASSATEKPYEQYF
.	TRBJ2-1	TRBV19	.	TGTGCCAGTAGTATAGTCCCGGGAAATGAGCAGTTCTTC	CASSIVPGNEQFF
.	TRBJ2-7	TRBV16	TRBD1	TGTGCCAGCAGCAACAGGGGGTCGGGGGAGCAGTACTTC	CASSNRGSGEQYF
.	TRBJ2-2	TRBV7-9	TRBD2	TGTGCCAGCAGTTCAGTAGCGGGAGACACCGGGGAGCTGTTTTTT	CASSSVAGDTGELFF
.	TRBJ1-1	TRBV5-1	.	TGCGCCAGCAGCTGGGCCCCAGGGTTACTGAACACTGAAGCTTTCTTT	CASSWAPGLLNTEAFF
.	TRBJ2-3	TRBV27	TRBD2	TGTGCCAGCAGTTCCGACGGGGAGCGGGAGGTAACAGATACGCAGTATTTT	CASSSDGEREVTDTQYF
.	TRBJ1-3	TRBV5-1	.	TGCGCCAGCAGCTCCTCAGGGGCTGGAAACACCATATATTTT	CASSSSGAGNTIYF
.	TRBJ1-5	TRBV11-3	TRBD1	TGTGCCAGCAACAGACAGGGCCATCAGCCCCAGCATTTT	CASNRQGHQPQHF
.	TRBJ2-1	TRBV7-8	TRBD2	TGTGCCAGCAGCCCCCGTCCTAGCGGGAGTGCCCCGAGCTCCTACAATGAGCAGTTCTTC	CASSPRPSGSAPSSYNEQFF
few	TRBJ2-1	TRBV16	.	TGTGCCAGCAGCTTGGGCAGCGGAAGGTACAATGAGCAGTTCTTC	CASSLGSGRYNEQFF
.	TRBJ2-5	TRBV24-1	TRBD1	TGTGCCACCAGTGATTTCGCAGGGGGCTATGAGACCCAGTACTTC	CATSDFAGGYETQYF
.	TRBJ2-3	TRBV19	.	TGTGCCAGTAGTGCAGGTACTTCGACGCAGTATTTT	CASSAGTSTQYF
.	TRBJ1-3	TRBV5-6	TRBD1	TGTGCCAGCAGCTTGACTGGACAGGGGCTAACCTACTCTGGAAACACCATATATTTT	CASSLTGQGLTYSGNTIYF
.	TRBJ2-3	TRBV5-5	.	TGTGCCAGCAGCTATAGCGGAGGCGGGCCAGATACGCAGTATTTT	CASSYSGGGPDTQYF
.	TRBJ2-7	TRBV28	.	TGTGCCAGCAGTCCCCCCCCGGACGGGAAGCAGTACTTC	CASSPPPDGKQYF
.	TRBJ2-5	TRBV10-3	TRBD2	TGTGCCATCAGTGATTTCGGGAGGGGACAAGAGACCCAGTACTTC	CAISDFGRGQETQYF
.	TRBJ2-1	TRBV7-9	TRBD2	TGTGCCAGCAGCTTATCTGTCAGGCGGGGAGGGACCTACAATGAGCAGTTCTTC	CASSLSVRRGGTYNEQFF
.	TRBJ1-6	TRBV5-1	.	TGCGCCAGCAGCTCCGGAAGCAGGGTTAATAATTCACCCCTCCACTTT	CASSSGSRVNNSPLHF
.	TRBJ1-2	TRBV12-3/TRBV12-4	.	TGTGCCAGCAGTGCGGGGGCATATGGCTACACCTTC	CASSAGAYGYTF
few	TRBJ2-7	TRBV5-1	TRBD1	TGCGCCAGCAGCTTGGGGGGACAGGGGGCGCGAGGCGAGCAGTACTTC	CASSLGGQGARGEQYF
.	TRBJ2-1	TRBV14	TRBD1	TGTGCCAGCAGCCAATGGGGACAGGGGACCTACAATGAGCAGTTCTTC	CASSQWGQGTYNEQFF
.	TRBJ2-5	TRBV5-4	.	TGTGCCAGCAGCTTGGCCCTAGGCCAAGAGACCCAGTACTTC	CASSLALGQETQYF
.	TRBJ2-7	TRBV7-8	TRBD2	TGTGCCAGCAGCCCACGGACTAGCGGGAGTAGGCACGAGCAGTACTTC	CASSPRTSGSRHEQYF
.	TRBJ1-2	TRBV19	TRBD1	TGTGCCAGTAGTCCCCGACAGGGCGGCTACACCTTC	CASSPRQGGYTF
.	TRBJ2-5	TRBV7-2	.	TGTGCCAGCAGCTTAGTCGGGGAGACCCAGTACTTC	CASSLVGETQYF
.	TRBJ1-1	TRBV9	.	TGTGCCAGCAGCGTAAGAGTTGACACTGAAGCTTTCTTT	CASSVRVDTEAFF
few	TRBJ1-2	TRBV5-1	.	TGCGCCAGCAGCTCGGGTCACGGGGGTAACTATGGCTACACCTTC	CASSSGHGGNYGYTF
.	TRBJ2-2	TRBV6-6	.	TGTGCCAGCAGTTACGGGTGGGGAGCGAACACCGGGGAGCTGTTTTTT	CASSYGWGANTGELFF
.	TRBJ2-1	TRBV7-8	TRBD2	TGTGCCAGCAGCTTAGCGTTAGCGGGAGTGTGGGGGGGGCAGTTCTTC	CASSLALAGVWGGQFF
.	TRBJ1-4	TRBV5-1	TRBD1	TGCGCCAGCAGCTTCGGAAGGACAGGTGCAACTAATGAAAAACTGTTTTTT	CASSFGRTGATNEKLFF
.	TRBJ1-1	TRBV18	TRBD1	TGTGCCAGCTCACCACTTGTAATCCAGGCAGCTTCGACAGGGAGGATTGGCACTGAAGCTTTCTTT	CASSPLVIQAASTGRIGTEAFF
.	TRBJ2-1	TRBV6-5	.	TGTGCCAGCAGCTTCTCGGACAGCTACAATGAGCAGTTCTTC	CASSFSDSYNEQFF
.	TRBJ1-2	TRBV6-6	.	TGTGCCAGCATCATATCCCTTGCCAGGGGACATGGCTACACCTTC	CASIISLARGHGYTF
.	TRBJ1-4	TRBV5-1	TRBD1	TGTGCCAGCAGCTCTGGGACAGGGGATGAAAAACTGTTTTTT	CASSSGTGDEKLFF
.	TRBJ2-1	TRBV28	TRBD2	TGTGCCAGCAGTAAGCCCTTAGCGGGAGTGCGGAATGAGCAGTTCTTC	CASSKPLAGVRNEQFF
.	TRBJ1-1	TRBV14	TRBD1	TGTGCCAGCAGCCAGGCATCGTTACAGGGGGGTACGGCTTTCTTT	CASSQASLQGGTAFF
once	TRBJ2-5	TRBV14	TRBD2	TGTGCCAGCAGCCAAGGACTAGCGTCAGGGGAGACCCAGTACTTC	CASSQGLASGETQYF
.	TRBJ2-2	TRBV5-1	TRBD2	TGCGCCAGCAGCGGGCGTGAGGGAAGTGCCGGGACTAGCGTCACCGGGGAGCTGTTTTTT	CASSGREGSAGTSVTGELFF
.	TRBJ1-5	TRBV6-5	TRBD1	TGTGCCAGCACGTCCGGGACAGGGGGGGGTCAGCCCCAGCATTTT	CASTSGTGGGQPQHF
few	TRBJ1-3	TRBV25-1	.	TGTGCCAGCAGTGACCCCCACAGGGCTGGAAACACCATATATTTT	CASSDPHRAGNTIYF
few	TRBJ1-1	TRBV4-3	.	TGCGCCAGCAGCCAGGAGGACGGGAACACTGAAGCTTTCTTT	CASSQEDGNTEAFF
once	TRBJ2-1	TRBV11-2	.	TGTGCCAGCAGCTATCGGGAGTCCCAAGACAATGAGCAGTTCTTC	CASSYRESQDNEQFF
.	TRBJ1-4	TRBV7-9	TRBD1	TGTGCCAGCAGCCGATCCGCGGGACAGGCTAATGAAAAACTGTTTTTT	CASSRSAGQANEKLFF
.	TRBJ2-7	TRBV7-2	TRBD1	TGTGCCAGCAGCTCCCGGACAGGGTCATACGAGCAGTACTTC	CASSSRTGSYEQYF
once	TRBJ2-3	TRBV6-5	.	TGTGCCAGCAGTTCCCTTAGCGGTGCCACAGATACGCAGTATTTT	CASSSLSGATDTQYF
.	TRBJ1-1	TRBV2	.	TGTGCCAGCAGTCTAGAGGGAGCGGACACTGAAGCTTTCTTT	CASSLEGADTEAFF
.	TRBJ1-2	TRBV11-1	.	TGTGCCAGCAGCTTCACCAAGGGGTATGGCTACACCTTC	CASSFTKGYGYTF
.	TRBJ2-1	TRBV4-1	TRBD1	TGCGCCAGCAGCCAACCCACAGGAAGGGACAGAGGGTATGAGCAGTTCTTC	CASSQPTGRDRGYEQFF
.	TRBJ2-3	TRBV7-3	TRBD2	TGTGCCAGCAGCTTGACTAGCGGGAGCACAGATACGCAGTATTTT	CASSLTSGSTDTQYF